The rows below give T cell receptor beta chains drawn from one sample of a study of blood T cell repertoires in COVID-19. Here immunoSEQ multiplex PCR was the method, and the copy in TCRdb shows in-frame clones only, minus some. This sample has 70,000 to 80,000 clones, with almost 85% found just once. Sample: peripheral blood. These receptors all come from a man aged 45-65 years with acute or convalescent COVID-19. Both conserved end residues are part of each CDR3.

V gene,CDR3 length,CDR3 protein
TRBV5-1,15,CASSLRGGLGNEQFF
TRBV10-3,14,CAISATVSGNTIYF
TRBV27,15,CASSFGQTYGSPLHF
TRBV4-1,17,CASSHLGTGGSNQPQHF
TRBV7-9,16,CASSLPGTGNPYEQYF
TRBV6-1,14,CASSEHRVTDTQYF
TRBV6-4,16,CATPGTSGASTDTQYF
TRBV5-5,12,CASSAETGGLYF
TRBV28,15,CASPPGRGRRDTQYF
TRBV6-2/TRBV6-3,15,CASSSLQGANSPLHF
TRBV5-1,15,CASSLAVTGNTEAFF
TRBV7-2,15,CASSLDSQAYNEQFF
TRBV6-6,13,CASYTGTIYGYTF
TRBV19,16,CASSIVLGASYNEQFF
TRBV7-9,16,CASSPGQGARRYEQYF
TRBV27,17,CASSSGSPGQRTDTQYF
TRBV10-2,14,CASSAGGPAYGYTF
TRBV3-1/TRBV3-2,14,CASSLRSGNNEQFF
TRBV11-2,13,CASSSGGKLALHF
TRBV7-3,15,CASSSGSHAGNEQFF
TRBV5-4,15,CASSQRQGTNTEAFF
TRBV28,10,CGSGSYGYTF
TRBV6-2/TRBV6-3,18,CASSFSPQGAGKNTEAFF
TRBV30,13,CAWSYQVTNVLTF
TRBV7-2,14,CASSLRGQRDEQFF
TRBV28,14,CASGGQGRLYGYTF
TRBV24-1,16,CATSETDISRTDTQYF
TRBV27,16,CASRLSLAGLSYEQYF
TRBV11-2,17,CASSLDFPATLSDGYTF
TRBV7-3,15,CASSLGGGHPRGYTF
TRBV4-3,14,CASSSDRANYGYTF
TRBV30,16,CAWSVYRGLVGTEAFF
TRBV11-2,16,CASSPLTGRTVDEQYF
TRBV7-2,14,CASSPAQGWSPLHF
TRBV6-6,15,CASRPQGGTYNEQFF
TRBV19,17,CASSMELGTEYNSPLHF